This T cell receptor (beta chain) was captured by sequencing in a study of T cells in Graves' hyperthyroidism and ophthalmopathy. Study conclusions and caveats: Most thyroid clonotypes expanded above 0.001 appeared in blood too. A 13 V-J model separated ophthalmopathy from stable hyperthyroidism. Median prediction lead before ophthalmopathy onset was about 6.5 months with the model.

This clonotype has ten or more counts. Antigen unknown. The hyperthyroidism patients had all been newly diagnosed, and their disease duration was under 2 months. Their ages ranged from 18 to 65 years. Trimming left V 6 bases short and J 0 bases short, with 17 bases between. Germline assignment: CDR1 SGHAT and CDR2 FQNNGV. CDR3 length equals 16 residues. RNA transcripts were the template for amplifying TCR beta CDR3 regions. Primed by the HTBI set, a first-round RT-PCR was run on the TCR CDR3. MiXCR was run by TCRdb on the multiplex PCR reads, yielding one entry per CDR3 protein. The profile shows around 620,000 distinct CDR3 sequences, roughly 15% of them singletons.

Sequencing was performed on blood. This sequence was found in a woman aged 25 to 39 with Graves' hyperthyroidism. The V call is TRBV11-2, the J call TRBJ1-1; D remains unclear. CDR3 loop: CASRHLRGGVNTEAFF. The CDR3 coding sequence is TGTGCCAGCAGACACCTACGTGGCGGGGTGAACACTGAAGCTTTCTTT.